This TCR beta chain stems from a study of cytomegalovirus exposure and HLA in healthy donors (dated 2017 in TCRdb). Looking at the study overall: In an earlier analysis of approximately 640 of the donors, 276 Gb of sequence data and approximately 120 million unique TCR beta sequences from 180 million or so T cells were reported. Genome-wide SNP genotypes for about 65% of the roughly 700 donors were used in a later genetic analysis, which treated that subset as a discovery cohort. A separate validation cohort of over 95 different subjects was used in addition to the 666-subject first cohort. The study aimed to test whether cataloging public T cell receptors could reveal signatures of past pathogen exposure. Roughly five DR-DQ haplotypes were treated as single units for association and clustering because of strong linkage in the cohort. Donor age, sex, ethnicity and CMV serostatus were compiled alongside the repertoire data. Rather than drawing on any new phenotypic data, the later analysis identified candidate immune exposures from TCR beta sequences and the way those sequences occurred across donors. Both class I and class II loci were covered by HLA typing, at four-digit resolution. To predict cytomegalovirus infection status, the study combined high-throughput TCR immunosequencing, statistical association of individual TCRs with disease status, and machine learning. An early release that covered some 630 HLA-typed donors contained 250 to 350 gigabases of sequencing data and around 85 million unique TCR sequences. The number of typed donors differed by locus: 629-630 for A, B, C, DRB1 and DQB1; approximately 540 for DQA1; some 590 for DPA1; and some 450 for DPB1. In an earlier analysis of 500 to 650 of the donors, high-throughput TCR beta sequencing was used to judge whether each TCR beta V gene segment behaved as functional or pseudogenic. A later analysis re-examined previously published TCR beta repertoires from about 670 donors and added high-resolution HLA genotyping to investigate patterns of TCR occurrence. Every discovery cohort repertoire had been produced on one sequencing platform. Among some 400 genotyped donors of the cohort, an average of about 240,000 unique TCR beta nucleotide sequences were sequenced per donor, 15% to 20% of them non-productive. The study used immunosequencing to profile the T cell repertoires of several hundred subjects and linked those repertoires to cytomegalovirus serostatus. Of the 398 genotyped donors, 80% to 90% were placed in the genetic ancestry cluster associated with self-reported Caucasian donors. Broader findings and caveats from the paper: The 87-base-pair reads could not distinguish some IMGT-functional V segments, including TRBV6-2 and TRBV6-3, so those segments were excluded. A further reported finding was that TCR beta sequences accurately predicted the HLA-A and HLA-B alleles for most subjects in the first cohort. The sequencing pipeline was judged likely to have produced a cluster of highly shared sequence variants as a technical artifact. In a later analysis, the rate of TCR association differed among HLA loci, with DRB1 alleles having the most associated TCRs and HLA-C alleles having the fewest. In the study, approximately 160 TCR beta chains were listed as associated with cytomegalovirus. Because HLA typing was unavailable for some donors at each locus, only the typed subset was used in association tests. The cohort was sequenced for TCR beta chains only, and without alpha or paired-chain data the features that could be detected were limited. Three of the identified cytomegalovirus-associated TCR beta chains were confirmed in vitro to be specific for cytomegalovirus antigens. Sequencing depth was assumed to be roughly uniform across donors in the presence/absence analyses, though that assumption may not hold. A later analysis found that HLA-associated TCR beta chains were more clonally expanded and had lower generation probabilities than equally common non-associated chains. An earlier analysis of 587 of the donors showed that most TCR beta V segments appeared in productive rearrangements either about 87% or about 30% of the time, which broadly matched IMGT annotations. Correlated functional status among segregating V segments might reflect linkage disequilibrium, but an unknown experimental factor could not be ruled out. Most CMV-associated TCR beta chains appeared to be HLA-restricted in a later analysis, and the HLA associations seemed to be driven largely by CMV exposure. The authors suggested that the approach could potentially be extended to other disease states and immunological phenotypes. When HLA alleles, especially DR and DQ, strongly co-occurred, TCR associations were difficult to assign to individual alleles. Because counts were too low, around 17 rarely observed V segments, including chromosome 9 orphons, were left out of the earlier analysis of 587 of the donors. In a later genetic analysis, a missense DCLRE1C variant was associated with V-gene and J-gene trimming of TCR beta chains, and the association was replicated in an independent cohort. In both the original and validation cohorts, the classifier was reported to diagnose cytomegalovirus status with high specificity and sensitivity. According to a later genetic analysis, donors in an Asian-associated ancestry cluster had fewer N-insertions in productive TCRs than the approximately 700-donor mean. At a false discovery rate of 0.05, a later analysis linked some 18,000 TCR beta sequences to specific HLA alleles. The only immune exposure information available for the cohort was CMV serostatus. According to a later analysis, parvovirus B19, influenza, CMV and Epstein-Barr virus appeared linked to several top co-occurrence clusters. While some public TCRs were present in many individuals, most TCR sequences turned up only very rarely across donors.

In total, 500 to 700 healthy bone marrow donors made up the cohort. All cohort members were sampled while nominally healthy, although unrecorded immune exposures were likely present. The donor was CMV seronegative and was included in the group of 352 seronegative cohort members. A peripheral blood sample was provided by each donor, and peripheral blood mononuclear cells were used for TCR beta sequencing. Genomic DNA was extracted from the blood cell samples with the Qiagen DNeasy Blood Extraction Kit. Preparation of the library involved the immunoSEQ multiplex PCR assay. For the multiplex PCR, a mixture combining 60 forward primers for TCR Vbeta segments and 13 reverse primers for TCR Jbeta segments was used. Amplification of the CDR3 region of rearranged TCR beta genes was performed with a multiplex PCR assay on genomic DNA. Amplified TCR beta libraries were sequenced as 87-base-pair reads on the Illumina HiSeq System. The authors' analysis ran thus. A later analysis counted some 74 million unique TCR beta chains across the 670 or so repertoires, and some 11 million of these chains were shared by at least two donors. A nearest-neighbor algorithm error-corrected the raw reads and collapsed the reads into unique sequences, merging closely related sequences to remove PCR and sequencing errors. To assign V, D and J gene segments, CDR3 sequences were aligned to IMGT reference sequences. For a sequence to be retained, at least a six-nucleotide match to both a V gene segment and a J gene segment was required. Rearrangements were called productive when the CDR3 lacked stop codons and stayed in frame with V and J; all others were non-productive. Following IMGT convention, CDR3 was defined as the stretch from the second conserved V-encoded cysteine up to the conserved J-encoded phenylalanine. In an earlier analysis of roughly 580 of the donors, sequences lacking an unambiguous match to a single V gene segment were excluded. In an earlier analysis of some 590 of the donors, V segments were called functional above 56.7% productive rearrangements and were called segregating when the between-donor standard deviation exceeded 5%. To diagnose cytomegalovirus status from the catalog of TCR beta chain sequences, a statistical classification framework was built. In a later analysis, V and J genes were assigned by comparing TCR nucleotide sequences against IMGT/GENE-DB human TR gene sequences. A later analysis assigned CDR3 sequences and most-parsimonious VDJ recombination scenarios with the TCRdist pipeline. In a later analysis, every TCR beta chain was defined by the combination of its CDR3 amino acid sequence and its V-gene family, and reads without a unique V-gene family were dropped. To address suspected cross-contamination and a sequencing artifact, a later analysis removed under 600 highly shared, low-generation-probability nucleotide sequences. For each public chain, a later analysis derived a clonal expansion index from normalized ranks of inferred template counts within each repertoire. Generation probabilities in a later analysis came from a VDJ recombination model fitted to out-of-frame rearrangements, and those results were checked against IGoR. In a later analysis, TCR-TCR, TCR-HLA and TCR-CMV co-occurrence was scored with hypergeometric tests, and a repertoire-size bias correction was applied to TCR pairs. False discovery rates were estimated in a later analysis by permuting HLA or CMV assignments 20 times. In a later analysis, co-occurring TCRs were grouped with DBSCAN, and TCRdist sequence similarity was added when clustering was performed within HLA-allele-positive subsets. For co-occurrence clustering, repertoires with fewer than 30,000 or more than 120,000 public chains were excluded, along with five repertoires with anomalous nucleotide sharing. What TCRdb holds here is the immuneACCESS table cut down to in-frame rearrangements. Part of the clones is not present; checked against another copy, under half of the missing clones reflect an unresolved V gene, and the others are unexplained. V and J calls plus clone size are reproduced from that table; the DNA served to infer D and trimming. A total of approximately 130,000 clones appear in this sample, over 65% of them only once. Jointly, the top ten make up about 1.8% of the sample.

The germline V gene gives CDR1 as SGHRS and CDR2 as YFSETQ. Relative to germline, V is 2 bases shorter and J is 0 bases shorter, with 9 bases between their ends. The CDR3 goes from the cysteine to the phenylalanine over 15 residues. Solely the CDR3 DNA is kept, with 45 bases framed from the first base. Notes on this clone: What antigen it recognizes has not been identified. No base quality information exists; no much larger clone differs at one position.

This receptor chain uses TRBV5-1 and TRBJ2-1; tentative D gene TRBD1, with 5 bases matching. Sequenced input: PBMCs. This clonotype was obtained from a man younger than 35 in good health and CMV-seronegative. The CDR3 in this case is CASSFSDNSYNEQFF. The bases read TGCGCCAGCAGCTTCTCGGACAACTCCTACAATGAGCAGTTCTTC.